Each of the 30 T cell receptor beta chains below was sequenced from the same sample in a study of somatic mutations in cytotoxic T cells in rheumatoid arthritis. Here immunoSEQ multiplex PCR was the method, and the copy in TCRdb shows in-frame clones only, minus some. Here the sample spans about 4,200 clones, just under 75% being singletons. Material: CD8+ T cells sorted from blood. These receptors all stem from an adult with rheumatoid arthritis.

The chain has TRBV4-1 and TRBJ2-7; the match to TRBD1 covers 9 bases. This CDR3 region has 17 residues. Germline CDR1 MGHRA, CDR2 YSYEKL. The V gene end was trimmed by 0 bases and the J gene end by 7 bases; junction bases not matched to a gene: 13. CDR3 DNA: TGCGCCAGCAGCCAAGAACGAGTAGGACAGGGGTCTCTTGAGCAGTACTTC. It translates to CASSQERVGQGSLEQYF.

This chain connects TRBV27 to TRBJ1-3, with D possibly being TRBD1 (5 bases). V lost 0 bases and J 0 bases, leaving 12 bases between the germline ends. Germline assignment: CDR1 MNHEY and CDR2 SMNVEV (reference sequence). The CDR3 loop spans 17 amino acids. The CDR3, as DNA: TGTGCCAGCAGTTTATCGGCCCAGGGATTCTCTGGAAACACCATATATTTT. This sequence encodes CASSLSAQGFSGNTIYF.

The genes are TRBV4-3 and TRBJ2-7, with TRBD2 identical over 10 bases. The length of the CDR3 is 18 residues. J lost 3 bases, V lost 1 base, and 12 bases had no gene match. CDR1 is LGHNA, CDR2 YSLEER, per germline. This CDR3 is CASSQGSSGGAFYYEQYF. In DNA, the CDR3 is TGCGCCAGCAGCCAAGGGTCTAGCGGGGGAGCTTTCTACTACGAGCAGTACTTC.

The chain employs TRBV18 and TRBJ2-1; 7 nucleotides agree with TRBD1. The V and J ends lost 3 bases and 0 bases, in that order; junction bases with no gene match: 11. This CDR3 comprises 18 residues. Germline-derived CDR1 and CDR2 are KGHSH and LQKENI. The CDR3 DNA reads as TGTGCCAGCTCACCTGGACTCCTACCAGGGGGCTCCTACAATGAGCAGTTCTTC. It codes for CASSPGLLPGGSYNEQFF. The whole variable domain, remainder taken from reference TRBV18 and TRBJ2-1, is NAGVMQNPRHLVRRRGQEARLRCSPMKGHSHVYWYRQLPEEGLKFMVYLQKENIIDESGMPKERFSAEFPKEGPSILRIQQVVRGDSAAYFCASSPGLLPGGSYNEQFFGPGTRLTVL.

V and J are TRBV27 and TRBJ2-5; D possibly matches TRBD1 or TRBD2 (5 bases each). CDR1 and CDR2 from the germline V gene are MNHEY and SMNVEV (reference sequence). Trimming took 7 bases from V and 5 from J, leaving 20 bases between them. This CDR3 spans 15 amino acids. CDR3 sequence (DNA): TGTGCCAGCAACCCCAACGGGGCCCGGTGGGAGACCCAGTACTTC. As protein: CASNPNGARWETQYF.

The V and J genes are TRBV29-1 and TRBJ2-1; perhaps TRBD2 as D (5 bases). Germline CDR1 SQVTM, CDR2 ANQGSEA. The CDR3 is 14 amino acids. Trimming removed 7 bases at V and 5 bases at J, with 18 bases between. CDR3 coding DNA: TGCAGCGCCGAGGGTGTGCGGATCAACAATGAGCAGTTCTTC. This encodes CSAEGVRINNEQFF.

The chain is built from TRBV13 and TRBJ2-2, with 7 positions matching TRBD2. The CDR3 has 20 amino acids. Looked up from germline, CDR1 is PRHDT and CDR2 is FYEKMQ (reference sequence). Trimming cost V 6 bases and J 1 base; bases outside gene matches: 20. CDR3 loop: CASRIIGGTDTDLNTGELFF. The CDR3 DNA reads TGTGCCAGCAGAATAATCGGGGGGACGGATACCGATCTGAACACCGGGGAGCTGTTTTTT. The entire variable domain, with the rest obtained from reference TRBV13 and TRBJ2-2, is as follows: AAGVIQSPRHLIKEKRETATLKCYPIPRHDTVYWYQQGPGQDPQFLISFYEKMQSDKGSIPDRFSAQQFSDYHSELNMSSLELGDSALYFCASRIIGGTDTDLNTGELFFGEGSRLTVL.

The chain has TRBV7-7 and TRBJ1-5; no clear D. V was cut by 5 bases and J by 3 bases, with 8 bases left in between. The CDR3 has 13 amino acids. Germline assignment: CDR1 SSHAT and CDR2 FNYEAQ (reference sequence). The CDR3 DNA reads as TGTGCCAGCAGCGAGAACCCCAATCAGCCCCAGCATTTT. Encoded protein: CASSENPNQPQHF.

The DNA for the CDR3 is TGCGCCAGCAGCTTGGAAACAGGGAATGCCCTCCACTTT. It is translated as CASSLETGNALHF. The rearrangement uses TRBV5-1 and TRBJ1-6; perhaps TRBD1 as D (6 bases). Looked up from germline, CDR1 is SGHRS and CDR2 is YFSETQ. This CDR3 is 13 amino acids long. Trimming took off 0 bases at V and 14 bases at J, with 12 bases between the two ends.

The chain employs TRBV4-2 and TRBJ2-2; no definite D call. V was pared by 0 bases and J by 7 bases, with 6 bases between. CDR1 LGHNA and CDR2 YNFKEQ come from the germline V gene. The CDR3 has 13 residues. CDR3 sequence: CASSQDWNGELFF. CDR3 sequence (DNA): TGTGCCAGCAGCCAAGATTGGAACGGGGAGCTGTTTTTT.

The gene calls are TRBV15 and TRBJ1-2; D might be TRBD1 (5 bases). The CDR3 length is 13 residues. From germline, CDR1 is LNHNV and CDR2 YYDKDF (reference sequence). V lost 5 bases and J 4 bases, leaving 11 bases between the germline ends. CDR3 protein: CATSPRGVYGYTF. The CDR3 region has the DNA TGTGCCACCAGCCCGCGGGGGGTCTATGGCTACACCTTC.

The chain uses TRBV6-1 and TRBJ2-7, with 7 positions matching TRBD2. Germline CDR1 MNHNS, CDR2 SASEGT. This CDR3 is built from 11 residues. V was pared by 7 bases and J by 5 bases, with 2 bases of the junction left unmatched. The CDR3 bases are TGTGCCAGCAAGCGGGGTCACGAGCAGTACTTC. Encoded protein: CASKRGHEQYF.

This sequence joins TRBV9 and TRBJ2-1, with D hard to call. This CDR3 has 16 residues. V gave up 3 bases and J gave up 0 bases, with 13 bases separating them. The germline gives CDR1 SGDLS, CDR2 YYNGEE. The CDR3 here is CASSASQTPSYNEQFF. The DNA of the CDR3 is TGTGCCAGCAGCGCCAGTCAAACCCCCTCCTACAATGAGCAGTTCTTC.

The rearrangement uses TRBV9 and TRBJ1-4; D possibly corresponds to TRBD1 (5 bases). The CDR3 covers 15 residues. Trimming stripped 0 bases from V and 2 bases from J, with 8 bases between. The V gene's germline CDR1 is SGDLS and CDR2 YYNGEE. The CDR3 sequence: CASSVAGATNEKLFF. CDR3 bases: TGTGCCAGCAGCGTAGCCGGGGCGACTAATGAAAAACTGTTTTTT.

This clone was detected a few times. The chain uses TRBV5-8 and TRBJ2-7; D remains unclear. V lost 4 bases and J 7 bases, leaving 9 bases between the germline ends. Germline CDR1 reads SGHTS; CDR2 reads YDEGEE. The CDR3 totals 11 residues. CDR3 region: CASSLFREQYF. CDR3 DNA: TGTGCCAGCAGCCTATTCCGGGAGCAGTACTTC.

The chain carries TRBV4-2 and TRBJ1-5, with D uncertain. Trimming stripped 0 bases from V and 0 bases from J, with 12 bases between. The germline V gene encodes CDR1 LGHNA and CDR2 YNFKEQ. The CDR3 runs 17 residues. CDR3 nucleotide sequence: TGTGCCAGCAGCCAAGATCGTTCAGGCGTTAGCAATCAGCCCCAGCATTTT. Its protein is CASSQDRSGVSNQPQHF.

The J gene is TRBJ1-2, the V gene TRBV10-3; D uncertain. The CDR3 has 14 amino acids. V lost 0 bases and J 6 bases, leaving 11 bases between the germline ends. The germline V gene encodes CDR1 ENHRY and CDR2 SYGVKD. CDR3 in amino acids: CAISESRRQHGYTF. The CDR3 DNA reads TGTGCCATCAGTGAGTCAAGACGGCAGCATGGCTACACCTTC.

J is TRBJ2-1 and V is TRBV10-3; the match to TRBD2 covers 12 bases. The V segment lost 8 bases and the J segment 7 bases; nucleotides outside the gene matches: 6. The germline V gene has CDR1 ENHRY and CDR2 SYGVKD. This CDR3 region has 14 residues. The CDR3 loop reads CAISSGGASNEQFF. CDR3 DNA sequence: TGTGCCATCTCTAGCGGGGGGGCCTCGAATGAGCAGTTCTTC.

This CDR3 is CASSLTGPSYEQYF. The CDR3 nucleotides read TGCGCCAGCAGCTTGACAGGCCCTTCCTACGAGCAGTACTTC. The chain is built from TRBV5-1 and TRBJ2-7, with D tentatively TRBD1 (5 bases). V was trimmed by 1 base and J by 1 base, leaving 9 bases between them. The CDR3 length is 14 residues. Germline V gene sequence: CDR1 SGHRS, CDR2 YFSETQ.

The V gene is TRBV5-6, the J gene TRBJ2-3, with D possibly matching TRBD1 (5 bases). CDR1 SGHDT and CDR2 YYEEEE come from the germline V gene. Trimming took off 1 base at V and 3 bases at J, with 6 bases between the two ends. The CDR3 totals 13 residues. The CDR3 protein is CASSLQGTDTQYF. The DNA for the CDR3 is TGTGCCAGCAGCTTGCAGGGAACAGATACGCAGTATTTT. Full variable domain (rest looked up from reference TRBV5-6 and TRBJ2-3): DAGVTQSPTHLIKTRGQQVTLRCSPKSGHDTVSWYQQALGQGPQFIFQYYEEEERQRGNFPDRFSGHQFPNYSSELNVNALLLGDSALYLCASSLQGTDTQYFGPGTRLTVL.

The rearrangement joins TRBV9 to TRBJ2-5; tentative D call: TRBD2 (5 bases). V lost 0 bases and J 0 bases, leaving 15 bases between the germline ends. Germline V gene sequence: CDR1 SGDLS, CDR2 YYNGEE. CDR3 length: 17 amino acids. For the CDR3, the DNA is TGTGCCAGCAGCGTAGGACTACGGTCCCCGAACCAAGAGACCCAGTACTTC. As protein: CASSVGLRSPNQETQYF. Based on the CDR3 plus reference TRBV9 and TRBJ2-5, the full variable domain is DSGVTQTPKHLITATGQRVTLRCSPRSGDLSVYWYQQSLDQGLQFLIQYYNGEERAKGNILERFSAQQFPDLHSELNLSSLELGDSALYFCASSVGLRSPNQETQYFGPGTRLLVL.

The rearrangement uses TRBV5-6 and TRBJ2-7; D call uncertain. This CDR3 has 12 residues. CDR1 is SGHDT, CDR2 YYEEEE, per germline. The V and J ends lost 2 bases and 9 bases respectively, with 12 bases between them. The CDR3 DNA follows: TGTGCCAGCAGCTTAGCGACCTCAGCGCAGTACTTC. This sequence encodes CASSLATSAQYF.

The chain employs TRBV13 and TRBJ2-7; the D call may be TRBD1 or TRBD2 (6 bases each). The V and J ends lost 3 bases and 6 bases respectively, with 9 bases between them. This CDR3 is built from 12 residues. CDR1 is PRHDT, CDR2 FYEKMQ, per germline (reference sequence). CDR3 sequence reads: CASSFGGGEQYF. CDR3 in DNA: TGTGCCAGCAGCTTTGGAGGGGGCGAGCAGTACTTC.

V is TRBV5-4 and J is TRBJ1-1; the match to TRBD1 covers 12 bases. Losses at the gene ends were 5 bases for V and 7 bases for J; bases not matched to a gene: 6. CDR3 length: 14 amino acids. Looked up from germline, CDR1 is SGHNT and CDR2 is YYREEE (reference sequence). Here the CDR3 reads CASSDGTGGYEAFF. As DNA, the CDR3 is TGTGCCAGCAGTGATGGGACAGGGGGCTATGAAGCTTTCTTT. Using reference TRBV5-4 and TRBJ1-1 for the parts outside the CDR3, the full variable domain is ETGVTQSPTHLIKTRGQQVTLRCSSQSGHNTVSWYQQALGQGPQFIFQYYREEENGRGNFPPRFSGLQFPNYSSELNVNALELDDSALYLCASSDGTGGYEAFFGQGTRLTVV.

The J gene is TRBJ1-5, the V gene TRBV15, with D uncertain. Trimming took 0 bases from V and 4 from J, leaving 10 bases between them. Per germline, CDR1 LNHNV and CDR2 YYDKDF (reference sequence). This CDR3 region has 15 residues. This CDR3 reads CATSRDPGGNQPQHF. The CDR3 nucleotides are TGTGCCACCAGCAGAGATCCGGGCGGTAATCAGCCCCAGCATTTT.

A single count supports this clone. The chain has TRBV5-4 and TRBJ1-1; TRBD1 matches 8 bases. The length of the CDR3 is 19 residues. With 0 bases clipped from V and 0 bases from J, the junction kept 13 bases outside the gene matches. Germline lookup yields CDR1 SGHNT and CDR2 YYREEE (reference sequence). The CDR3 here is CASSLELRVRTGLNTEAFF. The CDR3 bases are TGTGCCAGCAGCTTGGAACTTAGGGTAAGGACAGGGTTGAACACTGAAGCTTTCTTT.

The chain links TRBV7-2 to TRBJ2-1; a weak D match, TRBD1 (5 bases). In germline, CDR1 is SGHTA, CDR2 FQGNSA. V was clipped by 3 bases and J by 2 bases, with 11 bases between them. This CDR3 region has 15 residues. CDR3 nucleotides: TGTGCCAGCAGCTTTCAGGGTTCGGCCTACAATGAGCAGTTCTTC. Translating gives CASSFQGSAYNEQFF.

This chain joins TRBV9 and TRBJ1-1; tentatively, D is TRBD1 (5 bases). CDR1 is SGDLS and CDR2 is YYNGEE in the germline V gene. This CDR3 is 16 amino acids long. V gave up 4 bases and J gave up 3 bases, with 19 bases separating them. The CDR3 reads CASSRLTGTPDTEAFF. In nucleotides, the CDR3 is TGTGCCAGCAGCCGTCTCACCGGGACGCCGGACACTGAAGCTTTCTTT.

This sequence joins TRBV4-3 and TRBJ1-4; D uncertain. CDR1 and CDR2 from the germline V gene are LGHNA and YSLEER. The CDR3 is 13 amino acids. The ends were cut back, 4 bases at V and 5 bases at J, with 8 bases in the middle. In DNA, the CDR3 is TGCGCCAGCAGCCTCGTCCCCAATGAAAAACTGTTTTTT. Translating it yields CASSLVPNEKLFF.

This clone is a singleton in its sample. The chain links TRBV9 to TRBJ1-2, with a weak D call TRBD1 (6 bases). The CDR3 runs to 15 residues. Germline CDR1 is SGDLS and CDR2 is YYNGEE. V lost 6 bases and J 3 bases, leaving 18 bases between the germline ends. The chain's CDR3 is CASNLGGILDYGYTF. The CDR3 bases are TGTGCCAGCAACCTAGGGGGGATCCTGGACTATGGCTACACCTTC.